This T cell receptor beta chain was found in a study of blood T cell repertoires in COVID-19. Study at large: Sources were T cells, B-cell-depleted T cells, or PBMCs; the material itself was cDNA or gDNA.

Here immunoSEQ multiplex PCR was the method, and the copy in TCRdb shows in-frame clones only, minus some. The profile shows about 200,000 clones, about 90% of them singletons. Participant ages covered roughly 18 to 89 years across around 22 US areas. Participants' own reports of clinical history determined their cohort assignment. Recovery among Cohort 3 donors was established by two negative PCRs, clearance, or symptom resolution. The CDR3 runs 15 residues. Germline assignment: CDR1 LNHDA and CDR2 SQIVND (reference sequence). V dropped 1 base and J dropped 7; count of bases not matched to a gene: 2.

The sequence was collected from a woman aged 18 to 35 who had recovered from COVID-19. This sequence joins TRBV19 and TRBJ2-4, with 12 bases that match TRBD2. The sample taken for sequencing was PBMCs or T cells enriched from blood (not recorded which). In DNA, the CDR3 is TGTGCCAGTAGTATAGGTACTAGCGGGGGGAACATTCAGTACTTC. It is translated as CASSIGTSGGNIQYF.